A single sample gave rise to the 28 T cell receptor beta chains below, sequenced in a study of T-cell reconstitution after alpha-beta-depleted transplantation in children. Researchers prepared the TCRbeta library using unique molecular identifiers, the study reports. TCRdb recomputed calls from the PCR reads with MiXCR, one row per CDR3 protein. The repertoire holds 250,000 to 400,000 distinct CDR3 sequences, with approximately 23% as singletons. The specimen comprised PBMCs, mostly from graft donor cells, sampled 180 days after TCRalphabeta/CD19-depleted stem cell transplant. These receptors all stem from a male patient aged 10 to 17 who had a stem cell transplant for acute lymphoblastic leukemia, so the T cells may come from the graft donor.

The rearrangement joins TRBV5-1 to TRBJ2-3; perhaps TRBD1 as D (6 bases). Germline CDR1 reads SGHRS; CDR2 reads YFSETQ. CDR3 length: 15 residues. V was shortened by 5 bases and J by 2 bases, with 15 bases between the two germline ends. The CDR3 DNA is TGCGCCAGCAGTTCCCTTGTGGGGGCCACAGATACGCAGTATTTT. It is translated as CASSSLVGATDTQYF.

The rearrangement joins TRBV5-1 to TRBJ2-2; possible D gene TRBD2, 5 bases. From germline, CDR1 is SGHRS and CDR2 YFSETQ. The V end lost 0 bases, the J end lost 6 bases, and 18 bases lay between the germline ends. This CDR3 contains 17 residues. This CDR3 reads CASSLGARGSRAGELFF. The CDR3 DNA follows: TGCGCCAGCAGCTTGGGGGCGCGAGGGTCTCGCGCCGGGGAGCTGTTTTTT.

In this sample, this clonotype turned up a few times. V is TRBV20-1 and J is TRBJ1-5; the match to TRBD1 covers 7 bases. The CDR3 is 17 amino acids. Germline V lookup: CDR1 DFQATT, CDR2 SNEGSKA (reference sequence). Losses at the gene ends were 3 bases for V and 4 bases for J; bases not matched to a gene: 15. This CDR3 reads CSARMLGGPLGNQPQHF. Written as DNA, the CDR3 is TGCAGTGCTAGGATGTTAGGGGGCCCCCTGGGGAATCAGCCCCAGCATTTT.

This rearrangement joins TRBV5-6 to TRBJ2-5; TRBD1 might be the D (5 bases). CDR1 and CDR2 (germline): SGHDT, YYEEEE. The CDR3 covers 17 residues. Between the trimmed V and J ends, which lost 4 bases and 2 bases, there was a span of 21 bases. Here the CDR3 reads CASSVTGMGKGQETQYF. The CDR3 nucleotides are TGTGCCAGCAGCGTTACAGGAATGGGAAAGGGGCAAGAGACCCAGTACTTC.

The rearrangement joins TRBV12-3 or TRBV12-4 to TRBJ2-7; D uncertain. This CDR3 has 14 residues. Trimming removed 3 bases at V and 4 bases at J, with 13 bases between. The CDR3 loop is CASSFDPYQYEQYF. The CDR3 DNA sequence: TGTGCCAGCAGTTTCGACCCGTATCAGTACGAGCAGTACTTC.

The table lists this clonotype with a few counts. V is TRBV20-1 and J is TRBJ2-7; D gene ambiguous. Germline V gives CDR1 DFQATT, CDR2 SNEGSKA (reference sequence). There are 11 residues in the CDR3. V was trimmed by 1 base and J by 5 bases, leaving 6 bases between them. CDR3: CSARAGHEQYF. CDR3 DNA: TGCAGTGCTAGAGCTGGACACGAGCAGTACTTC.

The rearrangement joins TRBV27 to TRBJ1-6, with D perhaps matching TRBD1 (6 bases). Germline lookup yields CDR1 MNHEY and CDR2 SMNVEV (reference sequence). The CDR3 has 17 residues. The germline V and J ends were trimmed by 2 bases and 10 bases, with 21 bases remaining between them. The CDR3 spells CASSLSRAGGRRSPLHF. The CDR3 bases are TGTGCCAGCAGTTTAAGCAGAGCGGGGGGGCGAAGATCACCCCTCCACTTT.

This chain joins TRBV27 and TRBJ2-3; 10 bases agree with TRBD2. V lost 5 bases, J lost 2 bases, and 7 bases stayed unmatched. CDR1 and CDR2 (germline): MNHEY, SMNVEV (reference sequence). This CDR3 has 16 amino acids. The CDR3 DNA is TGTGCCAGCAGTACCTGGACTAGCGGTTACACAGATACGCAGTATTTT. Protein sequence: CASSTWTSGYTDTQYF.

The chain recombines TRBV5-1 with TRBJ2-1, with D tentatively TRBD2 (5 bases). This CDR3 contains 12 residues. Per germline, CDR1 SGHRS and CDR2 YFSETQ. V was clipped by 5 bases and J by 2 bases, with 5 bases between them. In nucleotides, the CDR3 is TGCGCCAGCAGGAGGGCCTACAATGAGCAGTTCTTC. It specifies CASRRAYNEQFF.

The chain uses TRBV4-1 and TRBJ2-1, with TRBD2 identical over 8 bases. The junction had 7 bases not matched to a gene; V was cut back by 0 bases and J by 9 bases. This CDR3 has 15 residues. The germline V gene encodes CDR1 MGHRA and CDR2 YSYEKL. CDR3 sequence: CASSQEQREMIEQFF. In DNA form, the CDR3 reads TGCGCCAGCAGCCAAGAACAGCGGGAGATGATTGAGCAGTTCTTC.

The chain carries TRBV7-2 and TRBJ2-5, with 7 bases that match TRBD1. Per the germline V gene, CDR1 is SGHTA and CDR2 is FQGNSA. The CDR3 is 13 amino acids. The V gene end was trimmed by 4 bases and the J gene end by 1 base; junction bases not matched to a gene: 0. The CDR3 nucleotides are TGTGCCAGCAGCTGGGACAGCCAAGAGACCCAGTACTTC. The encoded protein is CASSWDSQETQYF.

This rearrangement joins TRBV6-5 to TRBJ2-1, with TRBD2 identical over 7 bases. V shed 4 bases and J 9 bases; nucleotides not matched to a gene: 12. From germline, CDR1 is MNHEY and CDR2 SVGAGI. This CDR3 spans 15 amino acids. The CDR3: CASSSGSGIRVEQFF. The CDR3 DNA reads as TGTGCCAGCAGTTCGGGAAGCGGGATACGGGTTGAGCAGTTCTTC.

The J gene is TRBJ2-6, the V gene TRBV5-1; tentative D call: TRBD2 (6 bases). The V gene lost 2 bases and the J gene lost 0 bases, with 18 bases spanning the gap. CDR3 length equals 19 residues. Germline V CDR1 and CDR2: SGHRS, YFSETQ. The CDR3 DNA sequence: TGCGCCAGCAGCTTTATAAGGGACTCTCCTTTCTCTGGGGCCAACGTCCTGACTTTC. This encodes CASSFIRDSPFSGANVLTF.

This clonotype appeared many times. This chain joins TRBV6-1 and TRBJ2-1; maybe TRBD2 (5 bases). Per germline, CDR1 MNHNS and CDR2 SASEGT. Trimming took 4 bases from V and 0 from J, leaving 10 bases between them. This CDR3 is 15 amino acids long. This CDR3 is CASSVRGSSYNEQFF. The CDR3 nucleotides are TGTGCCAGCAGTGTACGTGGGAGCTCCTACAATGAGCAGTTCTTC.

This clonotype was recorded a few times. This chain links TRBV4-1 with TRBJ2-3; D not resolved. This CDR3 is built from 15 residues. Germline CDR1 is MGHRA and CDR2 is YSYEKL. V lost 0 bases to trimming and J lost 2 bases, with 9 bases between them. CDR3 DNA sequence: TGCGCCAGCAGCCAAGATACGCCTTCCACAGATACGCAGTATTTT. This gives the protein CASSQDTPSTDTQYF.

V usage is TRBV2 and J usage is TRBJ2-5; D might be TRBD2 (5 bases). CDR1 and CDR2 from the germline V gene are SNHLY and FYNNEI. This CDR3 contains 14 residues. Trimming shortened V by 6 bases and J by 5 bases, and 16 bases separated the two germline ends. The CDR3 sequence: CASRDSRLGETQYF. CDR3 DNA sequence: TGTGCCAGCAGGGACTCACGGCTGGGGGAGACCCAGTACTTC.

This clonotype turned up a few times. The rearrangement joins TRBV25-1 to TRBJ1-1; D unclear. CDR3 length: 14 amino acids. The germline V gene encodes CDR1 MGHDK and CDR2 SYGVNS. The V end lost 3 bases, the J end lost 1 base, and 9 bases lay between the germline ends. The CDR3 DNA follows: TGTGCCAGCAGTGACCCCGGGTCGAACACTGAAGCTTTCTTT. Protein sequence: CASSDPGSNTEAFF.

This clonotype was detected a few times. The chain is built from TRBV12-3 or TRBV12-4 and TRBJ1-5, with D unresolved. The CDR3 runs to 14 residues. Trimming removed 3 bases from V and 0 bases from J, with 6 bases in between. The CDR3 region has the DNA TGTGCCAGCAGTTTGGGTGATAGCAATCAGCCCCAGCATTTT. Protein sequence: CASSLGDSNQPQHF.

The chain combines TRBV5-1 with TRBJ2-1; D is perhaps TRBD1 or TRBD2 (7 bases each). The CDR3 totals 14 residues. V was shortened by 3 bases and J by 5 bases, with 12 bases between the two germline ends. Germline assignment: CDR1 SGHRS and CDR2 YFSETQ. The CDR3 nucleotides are TGCGCCAGCAGCTGGGAGGGGACAGACAATGAGCAGTTCTTC. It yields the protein CASSWEGTDNEQFF. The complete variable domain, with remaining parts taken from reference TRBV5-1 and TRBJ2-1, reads KAGVTQTPRYLIKTRGQQVTLSCSPISGHRSVSWYQQTPGQGLQFLFEYFSETQRNKGNFPGRFSGRQFSNSRSEMNVSTLELGDSALYLCASSWEGTDNEQFFGPGTRLTVL.

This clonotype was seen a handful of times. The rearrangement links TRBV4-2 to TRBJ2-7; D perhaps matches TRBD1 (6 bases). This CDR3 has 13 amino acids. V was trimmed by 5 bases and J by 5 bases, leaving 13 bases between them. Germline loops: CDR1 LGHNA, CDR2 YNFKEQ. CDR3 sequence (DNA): TGTGCCAGCAGCGGAACAGGGTACCACGAGCAGTACTTC. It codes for CASSGTGYHEQYF.

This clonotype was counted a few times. CDR3 protein: CASSQEISGGTGTGELFF. The CDR3 bases are TGTGCCAGCAGCCAAGAAATATCCGGGGGGACCGGAACCGGGGAGCTGTTTTTT. This rearrangement joins TRBV4-2 to TRBJ2-2, with TRBD2 identical over 7 bases. The CDR3 has 18 amino acids. The junction had 12 bases not matched to a gene; V was cut back by 0 bases and J by 5 bases. Germline loops: CDR1 LGHNA, CDR2 YNFKEQ.

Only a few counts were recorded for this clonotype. The CDR3: CASSHGDGNQPQHF. In DNA form, the CDR3 reads TGTGCCAGCAGCCACGGGGACGGCAATCAGCCCCAGCATTTT. The rearrangement links TRBV3-1 to TRBJ1-5, with a weak D call TRBD1 (5 bases). Germline values: CDR1 LGHDT, CDR2 YNNKEL (reference sequence). The CDR3 is made up of 14 amino acids. V lost 3 bases and J 2 bases, leaving 8 bases between the germline ends.

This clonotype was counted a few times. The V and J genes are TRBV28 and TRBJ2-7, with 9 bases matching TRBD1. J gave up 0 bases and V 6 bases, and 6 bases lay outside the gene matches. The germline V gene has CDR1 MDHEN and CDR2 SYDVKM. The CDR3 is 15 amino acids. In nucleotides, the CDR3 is TGTGCCAGCAGCTCACAGGGGGCGGGCTCCTACGAGCAGTACTTC. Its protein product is CASSSQGAGSYEQYF.

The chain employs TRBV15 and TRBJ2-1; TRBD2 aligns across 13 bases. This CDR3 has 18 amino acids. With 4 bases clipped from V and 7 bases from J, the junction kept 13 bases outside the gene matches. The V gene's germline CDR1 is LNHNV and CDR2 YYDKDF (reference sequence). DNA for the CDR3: TGTGCCACCAGCACTACCCGGACTAGCGGGGGCTCGGGAAATGAGCAGTTCTTC. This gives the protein CATSTTRTSGGSGNEQFF.

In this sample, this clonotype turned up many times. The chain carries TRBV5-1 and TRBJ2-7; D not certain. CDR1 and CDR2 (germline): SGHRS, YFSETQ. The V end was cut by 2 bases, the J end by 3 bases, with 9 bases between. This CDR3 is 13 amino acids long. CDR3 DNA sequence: TGCGCCAGCAGCTTCAACACGGTCTACGAGCAGTACTTC. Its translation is CASSFNTVYEQYF.

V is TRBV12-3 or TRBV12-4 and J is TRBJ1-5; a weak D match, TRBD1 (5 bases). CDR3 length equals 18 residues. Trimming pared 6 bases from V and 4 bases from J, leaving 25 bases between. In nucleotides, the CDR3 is TGTGCCAGCAGCCGTTGGGGGATGGGGGTGGCGACAAATCAGCCCCAGCATTTT. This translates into CASSRWGMGVATNQPQHF.

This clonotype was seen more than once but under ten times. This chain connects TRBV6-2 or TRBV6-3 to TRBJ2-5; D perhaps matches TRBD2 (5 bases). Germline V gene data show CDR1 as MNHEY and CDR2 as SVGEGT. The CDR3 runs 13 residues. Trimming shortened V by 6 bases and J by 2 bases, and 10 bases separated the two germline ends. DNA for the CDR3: TGTGCCAGCAGATTCCCGGGGCAAGAGACCCAGTACTTC. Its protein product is CASRFPGQETQYF.

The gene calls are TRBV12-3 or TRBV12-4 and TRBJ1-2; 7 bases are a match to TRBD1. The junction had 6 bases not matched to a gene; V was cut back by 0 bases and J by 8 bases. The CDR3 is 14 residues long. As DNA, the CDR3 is TGTGCCAGCAGTTTAGCTGACAGGGTGGGAGGCTACACCTTC. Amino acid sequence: CASSLADRVGGYTF.